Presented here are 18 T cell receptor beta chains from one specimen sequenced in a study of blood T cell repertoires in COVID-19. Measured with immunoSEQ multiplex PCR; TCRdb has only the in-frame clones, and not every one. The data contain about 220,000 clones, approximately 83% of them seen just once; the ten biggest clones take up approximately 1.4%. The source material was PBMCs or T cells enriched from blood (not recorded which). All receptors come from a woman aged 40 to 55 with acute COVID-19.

The CDR3 here is CASSPTTGSYGYTF. CDR3 sequence (DNA): TGTGCCAGCAGTCCCACGACAGGGAGCTATGGCTACACCTTC. The chain joins TRBV6-5 to TRBJ1-2, with 7 bases lining up with TRBD1. With 5 bases clipped from V and 4 bases from J, the junction kept 7 bases outside the gene matches. The V gene's germline CDR1 is MNHEY and CDR2 SVGAGI. The CDR3 is 14 amino acids.

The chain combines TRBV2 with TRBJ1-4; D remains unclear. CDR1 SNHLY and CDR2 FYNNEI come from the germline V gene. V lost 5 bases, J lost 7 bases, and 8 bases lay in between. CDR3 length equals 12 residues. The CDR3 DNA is TGTGCCAGCAGTCGGGAGTTTGAAAAACTGTTTTTT. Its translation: CASSREFEKLFF.

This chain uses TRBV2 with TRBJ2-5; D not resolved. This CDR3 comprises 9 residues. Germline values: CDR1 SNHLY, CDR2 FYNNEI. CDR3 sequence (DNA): TGTGCTATAAAAGAGACCCAGTACTTC. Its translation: CAIKETQYF.

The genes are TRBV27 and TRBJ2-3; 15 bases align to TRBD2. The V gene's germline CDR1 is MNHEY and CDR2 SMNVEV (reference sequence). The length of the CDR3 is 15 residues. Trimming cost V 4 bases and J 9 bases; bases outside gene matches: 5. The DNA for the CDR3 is TGTGCCAGCAGTTGGACTAGCGGGAGGGCCGTGACGCAGTATTTT. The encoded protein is CASSWTSGRAVTQYF.

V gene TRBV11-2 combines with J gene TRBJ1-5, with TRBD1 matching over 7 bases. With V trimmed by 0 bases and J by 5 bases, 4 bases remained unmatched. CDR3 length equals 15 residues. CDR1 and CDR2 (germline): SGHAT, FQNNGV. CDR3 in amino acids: CASSLENRGDQPQHF. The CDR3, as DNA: TGTGCCAGCAGCTTAGAGAACAGGGGAGATCAGCCCCAGCATTTT.

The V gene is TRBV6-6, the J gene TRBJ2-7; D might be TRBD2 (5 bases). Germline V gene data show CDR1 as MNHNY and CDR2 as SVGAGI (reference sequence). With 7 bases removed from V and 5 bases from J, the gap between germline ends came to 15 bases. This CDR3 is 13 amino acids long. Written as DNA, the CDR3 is TGTGCCAGCACCACCCGTACGGGGAACGAGCAGTACTTC. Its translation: CASTTRTGNEQYF.

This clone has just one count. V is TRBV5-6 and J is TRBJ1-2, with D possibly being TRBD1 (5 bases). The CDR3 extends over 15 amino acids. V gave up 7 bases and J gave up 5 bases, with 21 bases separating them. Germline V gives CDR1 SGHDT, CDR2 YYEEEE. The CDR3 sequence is CASRQFSPLIYGYTF. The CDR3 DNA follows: TGTGCCAGCCGACAGTTCTCTCCCTTAATTTATGGCTACACCTTC.

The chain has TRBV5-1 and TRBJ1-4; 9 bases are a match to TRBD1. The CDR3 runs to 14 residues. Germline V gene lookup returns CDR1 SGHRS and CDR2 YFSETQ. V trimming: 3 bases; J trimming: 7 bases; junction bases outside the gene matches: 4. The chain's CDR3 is CASSWTGAGEKLFF. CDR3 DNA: TGCGCCAGCAGCTGGACAGGGGCGGGTGAAAAACTGTTTTTT.

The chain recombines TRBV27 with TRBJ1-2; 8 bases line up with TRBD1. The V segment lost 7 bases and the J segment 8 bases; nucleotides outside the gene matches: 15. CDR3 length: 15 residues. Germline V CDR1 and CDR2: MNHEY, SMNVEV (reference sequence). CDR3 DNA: TGTGCCAGCATGACCCTCAGGACAGGGTTGTGGGGCTACACCTTC. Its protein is CASMTLRTGLWGYTF.

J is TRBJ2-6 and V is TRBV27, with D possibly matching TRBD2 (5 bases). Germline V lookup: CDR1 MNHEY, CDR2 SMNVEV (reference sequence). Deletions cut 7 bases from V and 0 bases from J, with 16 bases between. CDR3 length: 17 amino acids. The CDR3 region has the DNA TGTGCCAGCACTCCGGGAACTCCACTCTCTGGGGCCAACGTCCTGACTTTC. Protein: CASTPGTPLSGANVLTF.

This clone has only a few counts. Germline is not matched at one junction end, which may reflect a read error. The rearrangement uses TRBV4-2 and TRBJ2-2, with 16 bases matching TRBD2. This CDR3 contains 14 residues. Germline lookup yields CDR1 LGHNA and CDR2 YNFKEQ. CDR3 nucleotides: TGTGCCAGCAGCCGGGGACTAGCGGGAGGGGGGCTGTTTTTT. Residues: CASSRGLAGGGLFF.

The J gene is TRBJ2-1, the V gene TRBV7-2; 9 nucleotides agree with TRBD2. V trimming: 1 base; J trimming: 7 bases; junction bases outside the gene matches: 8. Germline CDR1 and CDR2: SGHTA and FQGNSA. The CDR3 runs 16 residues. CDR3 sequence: CASSLGGGTSRNEQFF. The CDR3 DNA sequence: TGTGCCAGCAGCTTAGGGGGAGGGACTAGCCGTAATGAGCAGTTCTTC.

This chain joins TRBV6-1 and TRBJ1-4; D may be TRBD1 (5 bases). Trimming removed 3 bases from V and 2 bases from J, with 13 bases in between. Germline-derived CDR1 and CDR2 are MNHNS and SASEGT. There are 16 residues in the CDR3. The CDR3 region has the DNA TGTGCCAGCAGTGATCGTGCGGGGACCACTAATGAAAAACTGTTTTTT. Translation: CASSDRAGTTNEKLFF.

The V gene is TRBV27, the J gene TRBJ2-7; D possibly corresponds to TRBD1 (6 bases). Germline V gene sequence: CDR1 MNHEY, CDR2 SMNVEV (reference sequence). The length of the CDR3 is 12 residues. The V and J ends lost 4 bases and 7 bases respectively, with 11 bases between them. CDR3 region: CASSYTGREQYF. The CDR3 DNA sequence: TGTGCCAGCAGTTACACAGGGCGAGAGCAGTACTTC.

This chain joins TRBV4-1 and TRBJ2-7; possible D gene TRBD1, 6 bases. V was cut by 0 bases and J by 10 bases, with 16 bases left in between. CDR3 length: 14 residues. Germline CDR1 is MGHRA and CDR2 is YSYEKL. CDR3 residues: CASSQEPRDTHQYF. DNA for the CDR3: TGCGCCAGCAGCCAAGAGCCGAGGGACACCCATCAGTACTTC.

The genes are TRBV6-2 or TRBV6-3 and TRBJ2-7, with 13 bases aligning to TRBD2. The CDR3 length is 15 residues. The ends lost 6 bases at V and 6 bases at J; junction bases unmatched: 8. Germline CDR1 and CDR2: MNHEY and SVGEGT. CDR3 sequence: CASSSTSGGSGEQYF. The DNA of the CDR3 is TGTGCCAGCAGCTCGACTAGCGGGGGGTCGGGCGAGCAGTACTTC.

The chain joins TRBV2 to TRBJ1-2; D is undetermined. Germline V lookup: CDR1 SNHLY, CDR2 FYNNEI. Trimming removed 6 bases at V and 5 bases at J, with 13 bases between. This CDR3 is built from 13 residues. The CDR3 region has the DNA TGTGCCAGCAGGGGAGAGGTACTTTATGGCTACACCTTC. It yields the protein CASRGEVLYGYTF.

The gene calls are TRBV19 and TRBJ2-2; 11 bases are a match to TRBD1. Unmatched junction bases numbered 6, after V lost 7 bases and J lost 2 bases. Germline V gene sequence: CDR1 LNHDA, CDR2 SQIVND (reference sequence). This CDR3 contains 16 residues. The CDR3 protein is CASMIGQGANTGELFF. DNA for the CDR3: TGTGCCAGTATGATCGGACAGGGGGCTAACACCGGGGAGCTGTTTTTT.